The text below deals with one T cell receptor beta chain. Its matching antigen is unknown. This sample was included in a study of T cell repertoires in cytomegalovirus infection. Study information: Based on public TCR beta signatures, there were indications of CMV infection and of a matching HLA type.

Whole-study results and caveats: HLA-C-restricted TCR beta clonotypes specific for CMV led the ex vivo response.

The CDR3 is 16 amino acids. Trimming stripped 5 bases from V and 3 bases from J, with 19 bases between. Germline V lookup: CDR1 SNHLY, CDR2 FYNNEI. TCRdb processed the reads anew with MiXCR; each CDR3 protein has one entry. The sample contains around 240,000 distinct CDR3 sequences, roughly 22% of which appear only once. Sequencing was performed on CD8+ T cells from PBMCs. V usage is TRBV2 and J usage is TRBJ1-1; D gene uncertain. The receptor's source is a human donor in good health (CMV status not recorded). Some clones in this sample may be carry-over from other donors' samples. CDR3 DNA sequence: TGTGCCAGCAGTAAAGGAAGGGATTCGGGTGACACTGAAGCTTTCTTT. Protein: CASSKGRDSGDTEAFF.